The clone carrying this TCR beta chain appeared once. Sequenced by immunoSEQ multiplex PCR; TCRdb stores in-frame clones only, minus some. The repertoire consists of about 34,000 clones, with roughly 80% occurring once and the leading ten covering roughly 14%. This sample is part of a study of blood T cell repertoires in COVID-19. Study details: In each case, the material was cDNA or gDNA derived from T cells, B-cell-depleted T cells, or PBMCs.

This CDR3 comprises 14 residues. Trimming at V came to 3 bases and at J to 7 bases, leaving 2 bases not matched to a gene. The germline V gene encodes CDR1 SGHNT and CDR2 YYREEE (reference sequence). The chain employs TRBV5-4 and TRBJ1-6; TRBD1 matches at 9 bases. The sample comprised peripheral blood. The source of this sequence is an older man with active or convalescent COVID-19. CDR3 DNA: TGTGCCAGCAGCTGGGACAGGGACAATTCACCCCTCCACTTT. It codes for CASSWDRDNSPLHF.